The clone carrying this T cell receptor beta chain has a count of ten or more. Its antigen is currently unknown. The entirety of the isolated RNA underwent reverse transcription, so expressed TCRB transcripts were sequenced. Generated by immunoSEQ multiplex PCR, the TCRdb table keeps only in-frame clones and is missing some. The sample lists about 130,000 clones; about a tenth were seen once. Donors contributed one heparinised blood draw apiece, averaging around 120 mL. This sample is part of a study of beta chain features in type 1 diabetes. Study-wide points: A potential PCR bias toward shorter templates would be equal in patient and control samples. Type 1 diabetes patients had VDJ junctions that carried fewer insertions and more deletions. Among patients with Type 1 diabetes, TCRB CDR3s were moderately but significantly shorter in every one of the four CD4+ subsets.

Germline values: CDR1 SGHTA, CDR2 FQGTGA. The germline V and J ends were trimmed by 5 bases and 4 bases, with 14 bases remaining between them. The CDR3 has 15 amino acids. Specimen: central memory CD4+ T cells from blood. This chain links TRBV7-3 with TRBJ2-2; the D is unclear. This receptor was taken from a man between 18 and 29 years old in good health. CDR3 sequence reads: CASSRAGFLTGELFF. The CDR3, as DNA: TGTGCCAGCAGCCGAGCCGGGTTCCTCACCGGGGAGCTGTTTTTT.